This TCR beta chain emerged from a study of OX40 agonist ivuxolimab in advanced cancers. Background on the study: The drug used for patients, ivuxolimab, was an agonistic anti-OX40 (CD134) antibody. Regarding the study as a whole: In a subset of nonresponders, normalized T-cell clonal expansion was also low.

Profiling relied on immunoSEQ multiplex PCR, and the TCRdb table lists in-frame clones only, not all of them. The table shows around 140,000 clones, with 85% to 95% occurring only once. V lost 0 bases, J lost 6 bases, and 6 bases lay in between. Germline V gene data show CDR1 as KGHSH and CDR2 as LQKENI. This CDR3 is 13 amino acids long. In this sample, this clone turned up once. As yet, its antigen is unknown. The V and J genes are TRBV18 and TRBJ1-5; D gene uncertain. The material sequenced was CD4+ or CD8+ T cells sorted from blood, taken in a trial of the OX40 agonist ivuxolimab. The sequence derives from an adult with an advanced solid tumor such as melanoma, head and neck, liver or kidney cancer. Written as DNA, the CDR3 is TGTGCCAGCTCACCACCGGGAGTTCAGCCCCAGCATTTT. Translating gives CASSPPGVQPQHF.